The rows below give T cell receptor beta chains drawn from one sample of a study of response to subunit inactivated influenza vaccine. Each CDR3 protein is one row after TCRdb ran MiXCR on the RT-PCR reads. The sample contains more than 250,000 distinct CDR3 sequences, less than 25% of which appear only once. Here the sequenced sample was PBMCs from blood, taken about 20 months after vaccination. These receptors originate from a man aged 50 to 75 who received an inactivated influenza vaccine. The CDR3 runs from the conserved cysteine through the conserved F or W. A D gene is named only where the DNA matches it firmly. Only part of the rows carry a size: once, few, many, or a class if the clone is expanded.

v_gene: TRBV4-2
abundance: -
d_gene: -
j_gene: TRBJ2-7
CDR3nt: TGTGCCAGCAGCCAACCCGGGACAACATACTACGAGCAGTACTTC
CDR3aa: CASSQPGTTYYEQYF

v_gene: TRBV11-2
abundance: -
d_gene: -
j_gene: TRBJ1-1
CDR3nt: TGTGCCAGCAGCTTAGTCGGCAGGGCTAGTCAATACACTGAAGCTTTCTTT
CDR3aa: CASSLVGRASQYTEAFF

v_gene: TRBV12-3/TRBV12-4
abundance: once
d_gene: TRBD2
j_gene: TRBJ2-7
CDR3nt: TGTGCCAGCAGTTTTTCGGGGGGGTCTTTCTACGAGCAGTACTTC
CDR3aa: CASSFSGGSFYEQYF

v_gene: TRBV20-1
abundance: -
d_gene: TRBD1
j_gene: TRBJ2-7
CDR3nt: TGCAGTGCTAGAGATAAAATAGGGGGCAGGGGCTACGAGCAGTACTTC
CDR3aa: CSARDKIGGRGYEQYF

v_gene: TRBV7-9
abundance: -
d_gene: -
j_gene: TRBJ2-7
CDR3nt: TGTGCCAGCAGCTTAGCTCCCACAGGGAGCTACGAGCAGTACTTC
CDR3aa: CASSLAPTGSYEQYF

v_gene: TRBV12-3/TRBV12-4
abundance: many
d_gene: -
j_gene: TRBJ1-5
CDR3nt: TGTGCCAGCAGCTCTCAGGGGCGGGGTTTTGGAAATCAGCCCCAGCATTTT
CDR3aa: CASSSQGRGFGNQPQHF

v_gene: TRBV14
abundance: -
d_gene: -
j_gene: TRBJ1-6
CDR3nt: TGTGCCAGCAGCCACAGGGGAGAGTCATACTCACCCCTCCACTTT
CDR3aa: CASSHRGESYSPLHF

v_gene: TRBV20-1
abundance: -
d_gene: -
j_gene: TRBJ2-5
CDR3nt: TGCAGTGTGGACGAACGACGGGAGACCCAGTACTTC
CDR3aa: CSVDERRETQYF

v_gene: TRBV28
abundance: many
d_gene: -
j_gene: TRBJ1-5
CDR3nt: TGTGCCAGCAGCCCCACAAGCAATCAACCGCCCCAGCATTTT
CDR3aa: CASSPTSNQPPQHF

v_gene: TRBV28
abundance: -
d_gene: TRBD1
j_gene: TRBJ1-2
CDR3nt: TGTGCCAGCAGTTTCCGGGACAGGCCGGGGTATGGCTACACCTTC
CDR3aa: CASSFRDRPGYGYTF

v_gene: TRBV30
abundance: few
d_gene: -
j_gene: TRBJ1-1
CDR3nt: TGTGCCTGGAGTGTAGGGGCAGGTGGCACTGAAGCTTTCTTT
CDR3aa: CAWSVGAGGTEAFF

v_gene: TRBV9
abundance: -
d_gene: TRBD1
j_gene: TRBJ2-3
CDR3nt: TGTGCCAGCAGCCCAACCCTAGGGACAGGGCAGAGAGATACGCAGTATTTT
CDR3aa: CASSPTLGTGQRDTQYF

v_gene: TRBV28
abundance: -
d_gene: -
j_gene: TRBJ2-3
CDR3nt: TGTGCCAGCAGTCTCCCCCCTGTGCACAATCTAGCGCAGTATTTT
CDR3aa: CASSLPPVHNLAQYF

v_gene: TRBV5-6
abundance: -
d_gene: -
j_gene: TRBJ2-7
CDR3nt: TGTGCCAGCAGCTTGCGTCTCCGCGAGCAGTACTTC
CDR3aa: CASSLRLREQYF